This T cell receptor beta chain is drawn from a study of shared clonotypes between healthy human individuals. After removal of 4 bases from V and 4 bases from J, the junction contained 18 bases not matched to a gene. This CDR3 spans 20 amino acids. Germline values: CDR1 SGDLS, CDR2 YYNGEE. Adults of Caucasian background living in Nashville, Tennessee made up all donors. Investigators divided CD4+ cells into CD45RA+ naive and CD45RA-negative memory subsets. This clone was counted between two and nine times. What it recognizes is unknown. General study results and limits: Clonotypes not shared had lower generation probabilities than those common to all four donors.

The authors split each subset's genomic DNA evenly across several immunoSEQ plates. Using immunoSEQ multiplex PCR, the repertoire was profiled, and TCRdb retains in-frame clones only, with some absent. This table holds over 850,000 clones, about 84% found once. Sequences were obtained from memory CD4+ T cells from PBMCs. This sample's subset: CD45RA-negative fraction. This TCR came from a man between 18 and 29 years old in good health. Some clones in this sample may be carry-over from other donors' samples. The rearrangement joins TRBV9 to TRBJ2-2; TRBD2 aligns across 11 bases. The CDR3 spells CASSPRLGLAGGTGTGELFF. In DNA, the CDR3 is TGTGCCAGCAGCCCACGATTGGGGCTAGCGGGAGGAACCGGCACCGGGGAGCTGTTTTTT.